Listed here are 23 T cell receptor beta chains from one sample, sequenced in a study of control samples from healthy donors and cancer patients. The assay was immunoSEQ multiplex PCR, and TCRdb's table has in-frame clones only and misses some. In the table there are 150,000 to 160,000 clones, roughly 94% of which are singletons. Input material: blood. These receptors originate from a middle-aged man in good health.

J is TRBJ2-1 and V is TRBV9; the D gene is possibly TRBD1 (6 bases). The length of the CDR3 is 12 residues. Germline CDR1 is SGDLS and CDR2 is YYNGEE. V was trimmed by 7 bases and J by 9 bases, leaving 14 bases between them. The CDR3 region has the DNA TGTGCCAGCGGAGAGGTAGGGGGTGAGCAGTTCTTC. It specifies CASGEVGGEQFF.

V usage is TRBV5-3 and J usage is TRBJ1-4; TRBD1 aligns across 8 bases. TRBV5-3 belongs to the ORF category, with a function that is uncertain. The CDR3 loop spans 20 amino acids. J gave up 3 bases and V 0 bases, and 16 bases lay outside the gene matches. CDR3 loop: CARSLEGRARGREANEKLFF. The CDR3 region has the DNA TGTGCCAGAAGCTTGGAAGGAAGGGCCAGGGGGCGTGAAGCTAATGAAAAACTGTTTTTT.

The rearrangement uses TRBV30 and TRBJ1-5; a possible D gene is TRBD1 (5 bases). This CDR3 has 14 amino acids. V gave up 1 base and J gave up 4 bases, with 11 bases separating them. The germline V gene encodes CDR1 GTSNPN and CDR2 SVGIG (reference sequence). CDR3 coding DNA: TGTGCCTGGAGTGAGGCGACAGAAAATCAGCCCCAGCATTTT. It translates to CAWSEATENQPQHF.

The CDR3, as DNA: TGTGCCAGCAGCTTATCCCTGACTAGCGGGGGGGCAGGGGAGACCCAGTACTTC. This translates into CASSLSLTSGGAGETQYF. The V gene is TRBV7-2, the J gene TRBJ2-5; TRBD2 aligns across 14 bases. CDR3 length: 18 residues. J lost 5 bases, V lost 2 bases, and 10 bases had no gene match. CDR1 SGHTA and CDR2 FQGNSA come from the germline V gene.

The gene calls are TRBV30 and TRBJ2-2; no firm D call. The germline V and J ends were trimmed by 5 bases and 7 bases, with 8 bases remaining between them. CDR3 length: 11 amino acids. Germline assignment: CDR1 GTSNPN and CDR2 SVGIG (reference sequence). The CDR3 reads CAWGWVGELFF. CDR3 sequence (DNA): TGTGCCTGGGGTTGGGTCGGGGAGCTGTTTTTT.

V usage is TRBV27 and J usage is TRBJ2-7; 8 bases are shared with TRBD2. The germline V gene has CDR1 MNHEY and CDR2 SMNVEV (reference sequence). This CDR3 has 14 amino acids. J was trimmed by 4 bases and V by 6 bases; bases with no gene match: 8. Here the CDR3 reads CASRISGGPYEQYF. CDR3 bases: TGTGCCAGCAGGATATCGGGGGGGCCATACGAGCAGTACTTC.

This clone was counted a few times. The chain employs TRBV6-2 or TRBV6-3 and TRBJ2-7; maybe TRBD1 (6 bases). CDR1 and CDR2 (germline): MNHEY, SVGEGT. V was shortened by 4 bases and J by 5 bases, with 15 bases between the two germline ends. The CDR3 sequence is 14 residues long. The CDR3 here is CASSLEQGMNEQYF. The CDR3, as DNA: TGTGCCAGCAGTTTGGAACAGGGCATGAACGAGCAGTACTTC.

In this sample, this clone turned up a few times. This chain links TRBV5-1 with TRBJ1-5, with unresolved D. Germline V gene data show CDR1 as SGHRS and CDR2 as YFSETQ. The V end was cut by 0 bases, the J end by 6 bases, with 10 bases between. There are 14 residues in the CDR3. The CDR3 nucleotides read TGCGCCAGCAGCTTGGATTCTGGTGGTCAGCCCCAGCATTTT. Protein product: CASSLDSGGQPQHF.

CDR3 amino acids: CANPDPLGPMNTEAFF. CDR3 nucleotide sequence: TGCGCCAATCCTGACCCCTTGGGCCCTATGAACACTGAAGCTTTCTTT. This chain uses TRBV10-1 with TRBJ1-1; D not certain. The V gene's germline CDR1 is WNHNN and CDR2 SYGVQD (reference sequence). The CDR3 length is 16 residues. V was clipped by 10 bases and J by 0 bases, with 21 bases between them.

This chain uses TRBV7-9 with TRBJ2-7, with D possibly matching TRBD1 (6 bases). This CDR3 has 13 residues. The V and J ends lost 3 bases and 4 bases respectively, with 10 bases between them. Per germline, CDR1 SEHNR and CDR2 FQNEAQ (reference sequence). CDR3 residues: CASSLAGEYEQYF. The CDR3 nucleotides are TGTGCCAGCAGCTTGGCAGGGGAATACGAGCAGTACTTC.

As to this clone: Other DNA sequences within the sample encode an identical CDR3. The chain joins TRBV20-1 to TRBJ2-7; possible D gene TRBD2, 6 bases. Germline CDR1 is DFQATT and CDR2 is SNEGSKA (reference sequence). CDR3 size: 11 residues. V was shortened by 6 bases and J by 6 bases, with 12 bases between the two germline ends. The CDR3 is CSAREAFEQYF. The CDR3 bases are TGCAGTGCCAGGGAGGCGTTCGAGCAGTACTTC.

The chain uses TRBV19 and TRBJ2-7; D may be TRBD1 (6 bases). V lost 2 bases, J lost 1 base, and 12 bases lay in between. The CDR3 covers 15 residues. Germline V gives CDR1 LNHDA, CDR2 SQIVND (reference sequence). CDR3 in DNA: TGTGCCAGTAGTATAATGACAGGCGGTTCCTACGAGCAGTACTTC. Its translation: CASSIMTGGSYEQYF.

This clone was counted once. This chain joins TRBV5-1 and TRBJ1-6; D remains ambiguous. The CDR3 extends over 13 amino acids. The V gene's germline CDR1 is SGHRS and CDR2 YFSETQ. Trimming took 1 base from V and 6 from J, leaving 5 bases between them. This CDR3 reads CASSLYVNSPLHF. DNA of the CDR3: TGCGCCAGCAGCTTGTACGTTAATTCACCCCTCCACTTT.

V usage is TRBV6-5 and J usage is TRBJ1-5; 7 nucleotides line up with TRBD1. Germline lookup yields CDR1 MNHEY and CDR2 SVGAGI. The V and J ends lost 4 bases and 0 bases, in that order; junction bases with no gene match: 3. CDR3 length: 15 amino acids. The CDR3 DNA reads as TGTGCCAGCAGTTCGACAGGGAGTAGCAATCAGCCCCAGCATTTT. Amino acid sequence: CASSSTGSSNQPQHF.

The rearrangement uses TRBV6-5 and TRBJ1-2, with 7 bases that match TRBD1. The CDR3 extends over 15 amino acids. Germline CDR1 is MNHEY and CDR2 is SVGAGI. Trimming took 8 bases from V and 2 from J; bases not matched to a gene: 11. The CDR3 DNA is TGTGCCAGCGGCCAACAGGGGAAGGCGAACTATGGCTACACCTTC. Amino acids: CASGQQGKANYGYTF.

The chain joins TRBV6-5 to TRBJ2-7, with 10 nucleotides matching TRBD1. V shed 6 bases, J shed 4 bases, and the junction held 9 bases outside the gene matches. The length of the CDR3 is 15 residues. Germline CDR1 is MNHEY and CDR2 is SVGAGI. CDR3 in DNA: TGTGCCAGCAGCTCTGGGGACAGGGGAATTTACGAGCAGTACTTC. Its protein is CASSSGDRGIYEQYF.

In its sample, this clone was seen once. The genes are TRBV12-5 and TRBJ2-3; weak D call: TRBD2 (6 bases). The CDR3 totals 15 residues. Trimming pared 0 bases from V and 0 bases from J, leaving 7 bases between. The germline gives CDR1 LGHNT, CDR2 FRNRAP. The CDR3 reads CASGLVGGSTDTQYF. CDR3 sequence (DNA): TGTGCTAGTGGTTTGGTAGGAGGGAGCACAGATACGCAGTATTTT.

The chain employs TRBV11-2 and TRBJ2-7, with 8 bases that match TRBD1. The CDR3 runs 15 residues. The trim removed 0 bases at V and 3 bases at J, leaving 4 bases unmatched. Germline V gene data show CDR1 as SGHAT and CDR2 as FQNNGV. The CDR3 reads CASSLDRDRIYEQYF. CDR3 DNA sequence: TGTGCCAGCAGCTTAGACCGGGACAGGATCTACGAGCAGTACTTC.

The chain is built from TRBV11-2 and TRBJ1-2; TRBD1 might be the D (5 bases). The germline CDR1 and CDR2 sequences are SGHAT and FQNNGV. This CDR3 has 15 amino acids. The germline V and J ends were trimmed by 5 bases and 4 bases, with 17 bases remaining between them. CDR3 in amino acids: CASSPWGEGPYGYTF. The CDR3 nucleotides are TGTGCCAGCAGCCCATGGGGGGAGGGGCCCTATGGCTACACCTTC.

J is TRBJ1-1 and V is TRBV7-9; unclear D gene. CDR3 length equals 15 residues. The germline V and J ends were trimmed by 0 bases and 3 bases, with 11 bases remaining between them. Germline CDR1 SEHNR, CDR2 FQNEAQ (reference sequence). The chain's CDR3 is CASSLAPGGDTEAFF. DNA of the CDR3: TGTGCCAGCAGCTTAGCCCCCGGTGGAGACACTGAAGCTTTCTTT.

CDR3 loop: CASSLAQSYEQYF. DNA of the CDR3: TGTGCCAGCAGTTTGGCCCAGAGCTACGAGCAGTACTTC. The chain couples TRBV12-3 or TRBV12-4 to TRBJ2-7; D remains ambiguous. The CDR3 runs 13 residues. V lost 3 bases to trimming and J lost 3 bases, with 9 bases between them.

The rearrangement links TRBV27 to TRBJ2-5; TRBD1 aligns across 10 bases. The trim removed 5 bases at V and 2 bases at J, leaving 2 bases unmatched. The germline V gene encodes CDR1 MNHEY and CDR2 SMNVEV (reference sequence). The CDR3 is 14 amino acids. The CDR3 reads CASSADRGQETQYF. CDR3 DNA: TGTGCCAGCAGTGCGGACAGGGGGCAAGAGACCCAGTACTTC.

The chain uses TRBV28 and TRBJ2-7, with a tentative D call TRBD1 (6 bases). V was pared by 9 bases and J by 2 bases, with 20 bases between. The germline CDR1 and CDR2 sequences are MDHEN and SYDVKM. This CDR3 has 15 amino acids. The CDR3 region is CASRGSRTAAYEQYF. The CDR3 DNA sequence: TGTGCCAGTAGAGGTTCCAGGACAGCCGCCTACGAGCAGTACTTC.